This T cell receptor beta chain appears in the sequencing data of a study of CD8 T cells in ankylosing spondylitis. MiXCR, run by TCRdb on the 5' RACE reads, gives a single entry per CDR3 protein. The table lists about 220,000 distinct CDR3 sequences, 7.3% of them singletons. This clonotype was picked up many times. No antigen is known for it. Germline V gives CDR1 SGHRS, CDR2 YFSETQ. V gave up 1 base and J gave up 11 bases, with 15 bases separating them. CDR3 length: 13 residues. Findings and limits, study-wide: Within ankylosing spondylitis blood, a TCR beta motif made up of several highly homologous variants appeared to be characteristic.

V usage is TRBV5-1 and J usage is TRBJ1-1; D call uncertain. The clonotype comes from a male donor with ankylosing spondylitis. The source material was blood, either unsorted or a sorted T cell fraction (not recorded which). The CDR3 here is CASSLNAQFGAFF. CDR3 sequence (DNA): TGCGCCAGCAGCTTGAATGCCCAGTTTGGGGCTTTCTTT.